This T cell receptor beta chain was sequenced in a study of blood T cell repertoires in COVID-19. Across the study: The United States, Italy and Spain were the sources of the acute and convalescent COVID-19 samples. In each case, the material was cDNA or gDNA derived from T cells, B-cell-depleted T cells, or PBMCs.

V lost 3 bases, J lost 4 bases, and 7 bases stayed unmatched. CDR3 length: 16 residues. CDR1 is SNHLY and CDR2 is FYNNEI in the germline V gene. Seattle's enrolled individuals joined amid active infection and were then monitored longitudinally. In the authors' methods: Estimation of nucleated cell counts relied on the amplification of reference gene primers. Data came from immunoSEQ multiplex PCR; TCRdb stores just in-frame clones and leaves some out. Clonal size and the V and J genes are those of that table, whereas D and trimming came from the DNA. This sample carries 200,000 to 300,000 clones, about 90% of them seen once, and the ten largest clones take around 0.9%. This clone occurred once.

V and J are TRBV2 and TRBJ2-3; 10 bases fit TRBD1. Sequencing was done on a sample of peripheral blood. The TCR comes from a man aged 30 to 39 with COVID-19, enrolled during active disease. The CDR3 reads CASSEQGQGYPDTQYF. The CDR3 region has the DNA TGTGCCAGCAGTGAGCAGGGACAGGGGTACCCAGATACGCAGTATTTT.